This T cell receptor beta chain comes out of a study of T cells in Graves' hyperthyroidism and ophthalmopathy. In this sample, this clonotype turned up many times. Its matching antigen is unknown. Study findings and constraints: The model predicted ophthalmopathy a median around six months before onset. Separating ophthalmopathy from stable hyperthyroidism was achieved by a 13 V-J model.

RNA transcripts served as the template for amplifying TCR beta CDR3 regions. First-round RT-PCR with HTBI primers amplified the TCR CDR3 region. TCRdb redid the calling of the multiplex PCR reads with MiXCR, one entry per CDR3 protein. The data show 730,000 or so distinct CDR3 sequences, around 20% seen once. The source of this sequence is a woman between 45 and 65 years old with Graves' hyperthyroidism that later progressed to Graves' ophthalmopathy. The material sequenced was blood.

CDR3 in DNA: TGTGCCAGCCGGACCCCCTACGGTGTGGCCGGGGAGCTGTTTTTT. It is translated as CASRTPYGVAGELFF. The chain joins TRBV6-1 to TRBJ2-2; D is uncertain. The germline CDR1 and CDR2 sequences are MNHNS and SASEGT. The V and J ends lost 8 bases and 6 bases respectively, with 19 bases between them. CDR3 length: 15 amino acids.